What follows is one T cell receptor beta chain and its context. Antigen specificity is unknown. The naive CD8 population came from CD45RO-negative cells selected for CCR7, without terminally differentiated effector memory CD45RA+ cells. This sample stems from a study of shared clonotypes between healthy human individuals. Study-level points and caveats: Sequencing depth was expected to influence donor clonotype sharing. A generally larger estimated richness was seen in naive subsets than in memory subsets. Generation probabilities were higher for clonotypes shared across all four sorted-subset donors than for unshared ones. Between several donors, naive CD4 clonotypes were shared at a level of approximately 5%.

Some clones are missing from TCRdb's copy, which holds only in-frame ones; the method was immunoSEQ multiplex PCR. The sample holds about 700,000 clones, 92% seen once. The receptor was derived from a young man in good health. The material sequenced was naive CD8+ T cells sorted from blood.

Here the CDR3 reads CASTPTAFHTDTQYF. The CDR3 DNA follows: TGTGCCAGCACCCCGACAGCATTTCACACAGATACGCAGTATTTT. The chain joins TRBV6-1 to TRBJ2-3, with D possibly being TRBD1 (5 bases). Germline V CDR1 and CDR2: MNHNS, SASEGT. The CDR3 covers 15 residues. The V gene lost 7 bases and the J gene lost 2 bases, with 16 bases spanning the gap.